The clone carrying this TCR beta chain was picked up one time. Antigen: not known. Donors comprised only Caucasian adults living in Nashville, Tennessee. After removal of 4 bases from V and 5 bases from J, the junction contained 7 bases not matched to a gene. This CDR3 region has 15 residues. Germline-derived CDR1 and CDR2 are ENHRY and SYGVKD. This specimen belongs to a study of shared clonotypes between healthy human individuals. Study conclusions and caveats: The study generally estimated greater richness for naive than memory subsets.

The repertoire was sequenced with immunoSEQ multiplex PCR; TCRdb's copy has only in-frame clones and lacks some. The sample includes 2,100,000 or so clones, 90% to 96% of them seen just once. Sequencing was done on a sample of naive CD4+ T cells sorted from blood. Described subset: CD45RA+ positively selected. The chain combines TRBV10-3 with TRBJ2-5; the match to TRBD1 covers 10 bases. This clonotype originated in a man aged 18 to 29 in good health. The CDR3 DNA reads TGTGCCATCAGTGTGGGACAGGGGTTACCGGAGACCCAGTACTTC. Encoded protein: CAISVGQGLPETQYF.